The next 15 T cell receptor beta chains were all read from a single sample in a study of blood T cells in healthy people across ages. Through a sample-barcoded 5' primer and a J-beta primer mix, a second PCR was run for 7 to 11 cycles. TCRdb analysed the 5' RACE reads with MiXCR anew, one entry per CDR3 protein. The table records over 500,000 distinct CDR3 sequences, 40% to 65% of them present only once. Sequencing used blood. The receptors here all came from a woman of 80 years or more in good health.

This chain connects TRBV11-1 to TRBJ2-1; the match to TRBD1 covers 9 bases. Germline CDR1 reads SGHAT; CDR2 reads FQDESV (reference sequence). V lost 5 bases to trimming and J lost 6 bases; unmatched junction nucleotides: 8. The length of the CDR3 is 15 residues. The DNA for the CDR3 is TGTGCCAGCAGCCCCCGGGACAGGGACTTCAATGAGCAGTTCTTC. This gives the protein CASSPRDRDFNEQFF.

The chain employs TRBV5-1 and TRBJ1-1; perhaps TRBD1 as D (5 bases). This CDR3 has 16 residues. Germline-derived CDR1 and CDR2 are SGHRS and YFSETQ. With 1 base removed from V and 2 bases from J, the gap between germline ends came to 15 bases. CDR3 sequence reads: CASSLKSGRDNTEAFF. The CDR3 DNA sequence: TGCGCCAGCAGCTTGAAATCGGGCAGGGATAACACTGAAGCTTTCTTT.

The chain employs TRBV12-3 or TRBV12-4 and TRBJ1-1; D is ambiguous. V gave up 5 bases and J gave up 11 bases, with 18 bases separating them. CDR3 length: 13 residues. Here the CDR3 reads CASSRLYRERAFF. The CDR3 DNA sequence: TGTGCCAGCAGTCGACTGTACAGAGAAAGGGCTTTCTTT.

Concerning this clonotype: At one of its ends the junction is not consistent with the germline gene, which may arise from a read error. The chain joins TRBV10-3 to TRBJ1-1, with TRBD1 as a possible D gene (5 bases). This CDR3 region has 13 residues. Germline lookup yields CDR1 ENHRY and CDR2 SYGVKD. CDR3 nucleotides: TGTGTCATCAGTGAGGGGTTGAACACTGAAGCTTTCTTT. Protein product: CVISEGLNTEAFF.

For this clonotype: A read error is possible here, since a much larger clone lies one base away. The chain carries TRBV7-2 and TRBJ2-3; D is ambiguous. Trimming took 1 base from V and 4 from J, leaving 12 bases between them. The CDR3 is 15 amino acids. CDR1 is SGHTA, CDR2 FQGNSA, per germline. The CDR3 reads CASSLGVGRPDTQYF. The CDR3 region has the DNA TGTGCCAGCAGCTTAGGTGTTGGCCGACCAGATACGCAGTATTTT.

About this clonotype itself: A much larger clone differs by one base, so this may be a read error. The V gene is TRBV15, the J gene TRBJ2-7; no definite D call. TRBJ2-5 explains the end of the DNA better; the J call may be wrong. This CDR3 is 13 amino acids long. Germline CDR1 is LNHNV and CDR2 is YYDKDF (reference sequence). The CDR3 DNA sequence: TGTGCCACCAGCAGAGGTCTAGTGGAGACCCAGTACTTC. Translated: CATSRGLVETQYF.

Details on this clonotype: Sequence at one end of the junction differs from germline and may be a read error. CDR3 nucleotide sequence: TGTGCCAGCGGTTTCCAGGGGGCTAACTATGGCTACACCTTC. Translated, it gives CASGFQGANYGYTF. The chain uses TRBV28 and TRBJ1-2, with 7 bases that match TRBD1. The germline CDR1 and CDR2 sequences are MDHEN and SYDVKM. CDR3 length: 14 amino acids.

The CDR3 is CSARDDWTGGEIYEQYF. The CDR3 DNA is TGCAGTGCTAGAGACGACTGGACAGGGGGCGAGATCTACGAGCAGTACTTC. V usage is TRBV20-1 and J usage is TRBJ2-7; 11 nucleotides match TRBD1. The J segment lost 3 bases and the V segment lost 0 bases, leaving 10 bases of the junction unmatched. This CDR3 contains 17 residues. CDR1 and CDR2 from the germline V gene are DFQATT and SNEGSKA (reference sequence).

About this clonotype: This may come from a read error, since a much larger clone is one base off. The chain uses TRBV6-5 and TRBJ2-7; maybe TRBD1 (5 bases). V was clipped by 4 bases and J by 7 bases, with 17 bases between them. The CDR3 is 14 residues long. Germline loops: CDR1 MNHEY, CDR2 SVGAGI. The CDR3 DNA is TGTGCCAGCAGTTTCGGACCAAGGGGTAATGAGCAGTACTTC. This gives the protein CASSFGPRGNEQYF.

The V gene is TRBV6-5, the J gene TRBJ2-5; 9 nucleotides align to TRBD1. Unmatched junction bases numbered 13, after V lost 6 bases and J lost 5 bases. Germline V gives CDR1 MNHEY, CDR2 SVGAGI. The length of the CDR3 is 16 residues. The CDR3 DNA reads as TGTGCCAGCAGCCCCCTCTGGGACAGGGAGACGGAGACCCAGTACTTC. It encodes CASSPLWDRETETQYF.

The CDR3 sequence is CASSDKGVSHRGAQYF. The CDR3 DNA is TGTGCCAGCAGTGATAAGGGTGTGTCTCACCGGGGGGCCCAGTACTTC. The chain carries TRBV2 and TRBJ2-5; 7 bases fit TRBD2. From germline, CDR1 is SNHLY and CDR2 FYNNEI. The trim removed 3 bases at V and 9 bases at J, leaving 16 bases unmatched. The CDR3 is 16 amino acids.

This clonotype was found a few times. The chain employs TRBV3-1 and TRBJ2-2; no firm D call. CDR3 length: 13 residues. V gave up 1 base and J gave up 6 bases, with 6 bases separating them. Germline V gene lookup returns CDR1 LGHDT and CDR2 YNNKEL (reference sequence). CDR3 residues: CASSQGQAGELFF. The CDR3 DNA follows: TGTGCCAGCAGCCAAGGACAAGCCGGGGAGCTGTTTTTT. Looking up the rest from reference TRBV3-1 and TRBJ2-2 gives the full variable domain: DTAVSQTPKYLVTQMGNDKSIKCEQNLGHDTMYWYKQDSKKFLKIMFSYNNKELIINETVPNRFSPKSPDKAHLNLHINSLELGDSAVYFCASSQGQAGELFFGEGSRLTVL.

This clonotype has a count of ten or more. CDR3 protein: CASSRRTDTQYF. The CDR3 DNA follows: TGTGCCAGCAGCCGTCGCACAGATACGCAGTATTTT. The J gene is TRBJ2-3, the V gene TRBV3-1; no clear D. Per the germline V gene, CDR1 is LGHDT and CDR2 is YNNKEL (reference sequence). This CDR3 spans 12 amino acids. The germline V and J ends were trimmed by 4 bases and 1 base, with 3 bases remaining between them.

This clonotype was counted at least ten times. This chain links TRBV5-1 with TRBJ2-3, with D perhaps matching TRBD1 or TRBD2 (5 bases each). Germline loops: CDR1 SGHRS, CDR2 YFSETQ. The CDR3 is 17 residues long. Trimming stripped 3 bases from V and 6 bases from J, with 23 bases between. CDR3 DNA sequence: TGCGCCAGCAGCTCTCGGACGGGACCCCCAGGACCCGATACGCAGTATTTT. Encoded protein: CASSSRTGPPGPDTQYF.

The chain links TRBV4-3 to TRBJ2-1; D is possibly TRBD2 (6 bases). V was clipped by 1 base and J by 7 bases, with 17 bases between them. From germline, CDR1 is LGHNA and CDR2 YSLEER. The CDR3 covers 16 residues. The chain's CDR3 is CASSQVPEVGGNEQFF. Written as DNA, the CDR3 is TGCGCCAGCAGCCAAGTGCCTGAGGTGGGAGGTAATGAGCAGTTCTTC.